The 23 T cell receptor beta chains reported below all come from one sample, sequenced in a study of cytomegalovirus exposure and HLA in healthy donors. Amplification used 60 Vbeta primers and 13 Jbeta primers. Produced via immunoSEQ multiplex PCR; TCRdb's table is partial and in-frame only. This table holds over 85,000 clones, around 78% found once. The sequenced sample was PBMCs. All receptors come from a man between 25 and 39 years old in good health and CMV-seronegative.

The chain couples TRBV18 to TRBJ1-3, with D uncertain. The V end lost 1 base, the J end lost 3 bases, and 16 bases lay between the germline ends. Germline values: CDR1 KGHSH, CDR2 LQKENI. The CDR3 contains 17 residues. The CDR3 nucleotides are TGTGCCAGCTCACCACGTGGCCACGATCATCTTGGAAACACCATATATTTT. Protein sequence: CASSPRGHDHLGNTIYF.

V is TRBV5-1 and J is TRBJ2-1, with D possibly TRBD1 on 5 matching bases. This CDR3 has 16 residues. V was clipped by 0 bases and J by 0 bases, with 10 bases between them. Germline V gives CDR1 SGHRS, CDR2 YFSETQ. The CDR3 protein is CASSLAGTGSYNEQFF. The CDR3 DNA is TGCGCCAGCAGCTTGGCCGGCACAGGCTCCTACAATGAGCAGTTCTTC.

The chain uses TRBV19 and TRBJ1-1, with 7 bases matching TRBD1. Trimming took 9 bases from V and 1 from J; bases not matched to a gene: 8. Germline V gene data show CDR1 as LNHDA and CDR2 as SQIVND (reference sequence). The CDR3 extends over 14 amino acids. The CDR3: CASLQGGGNTEAFF. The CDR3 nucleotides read TGTGCCAGCTTGCAGGGGGGTGGGAACACTGAAGCTTTCTTT.

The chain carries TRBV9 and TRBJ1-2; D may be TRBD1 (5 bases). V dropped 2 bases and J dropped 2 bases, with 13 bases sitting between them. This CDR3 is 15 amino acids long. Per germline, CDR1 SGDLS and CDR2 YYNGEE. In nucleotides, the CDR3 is TGTGCCAGCAGCGTCGAGATGGGGCAGAACTATGGCTACACCTTC. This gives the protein CASSVEMGQNYGYTF.

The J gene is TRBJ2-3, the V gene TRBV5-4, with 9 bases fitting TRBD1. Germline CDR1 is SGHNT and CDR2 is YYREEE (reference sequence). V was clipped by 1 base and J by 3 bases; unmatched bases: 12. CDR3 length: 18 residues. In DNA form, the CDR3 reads TGTGCCAGCAGCTTGTACCCTATTACAGGGGGCCCAACAGATACGCAGTATTTT. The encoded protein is CASSLYPITGGPTDTQYF.

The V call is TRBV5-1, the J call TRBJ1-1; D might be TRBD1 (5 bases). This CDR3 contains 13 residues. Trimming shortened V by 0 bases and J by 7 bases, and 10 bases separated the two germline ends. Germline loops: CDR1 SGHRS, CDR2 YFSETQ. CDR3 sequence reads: CASSLGQGGEAFF. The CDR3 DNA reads TGCGCCAGCAGCTTGGGTCAGGGTGGTGAAGCTTTCTTT.

The CDR3 DNA is TGCAGCGCCCCAGGGACAGGGGGAGGCTACACCTTC. Translating gives CSAPGTGGGYTF. The chain couples TRBV29-1 to TRBJ1-2, with 11 bases fitting TRBD1. Germline CDR1 and CDR2: SQVTM and ANQGSEA. This CDR3 contains 12 residues. Unmatched junction bases numbered 6, after V lost 7 bases and J lost 8 bases.

The CDR3 DNA reads as TGTGCCAGCAGACCCGACAGTTCTAGCACAGATACGCAGTATTTT. This encodes CASRPDSSSTDTQYF. The rearrangement joins TRBV27 to TRBJ2-3, with TRBD1 as a possible D gene (5 bases). Trimming removed 6 bases at V and 0 bases at J, with 13 bases between. Germline CDR1 MNHEY, CDR2 SMNVEV (reference sequence). The CDR3 extends over 15 amino acids.

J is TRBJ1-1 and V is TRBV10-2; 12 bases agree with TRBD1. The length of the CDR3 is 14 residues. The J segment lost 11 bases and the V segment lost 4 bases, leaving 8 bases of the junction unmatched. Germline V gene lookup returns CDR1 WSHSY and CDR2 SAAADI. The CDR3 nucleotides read TGCGCCAGCAGTGGGACCGGGACAGGGGGCGCGGCTTTCTTT. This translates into CASSGTGTGGAAFF.

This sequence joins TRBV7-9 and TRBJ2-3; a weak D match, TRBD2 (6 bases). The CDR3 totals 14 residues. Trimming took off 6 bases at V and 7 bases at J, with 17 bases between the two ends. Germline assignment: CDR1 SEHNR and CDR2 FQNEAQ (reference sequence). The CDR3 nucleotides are TGTGCCAGCAGTCCCCCGGGGGTCCGTAATACGCAGTATTTT. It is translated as CASSPPGVRNTQYF.

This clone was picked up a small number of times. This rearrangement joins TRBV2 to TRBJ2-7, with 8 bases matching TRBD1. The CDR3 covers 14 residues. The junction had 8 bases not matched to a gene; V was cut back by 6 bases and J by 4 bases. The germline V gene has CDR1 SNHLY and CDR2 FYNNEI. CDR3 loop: CASSPRDRPYEQYF. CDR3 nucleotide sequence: TGTGCCAGCAGCCCCCGGGACAGGCCTTACGAGCAGTACTTC. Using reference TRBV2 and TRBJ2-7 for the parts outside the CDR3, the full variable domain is EPEVTQTPSHQVTQMGQEVILRCVPISNHLYFYWYRQILGQKVEFLVSFYNNEISEKSEIFDDQFSVERPDGSNFTLKIRSTKLEDSAMYFCASSPRDRPYEQYFGPGTRLTVT.

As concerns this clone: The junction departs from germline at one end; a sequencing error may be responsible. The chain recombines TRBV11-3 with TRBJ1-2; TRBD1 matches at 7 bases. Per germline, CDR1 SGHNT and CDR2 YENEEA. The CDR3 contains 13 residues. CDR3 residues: CASSLGDSRAPSF. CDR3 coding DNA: TGTGCCAGCAGCTTGGGGGACAGCCGAGCGCCCTCCTTC.

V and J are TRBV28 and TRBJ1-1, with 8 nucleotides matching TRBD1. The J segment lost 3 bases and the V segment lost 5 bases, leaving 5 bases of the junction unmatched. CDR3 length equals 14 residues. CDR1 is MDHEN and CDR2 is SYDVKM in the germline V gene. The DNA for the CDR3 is TGTGCCAGCAGTCGCCGACAGGGGCACACTGAAGCTTTCTTT. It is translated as CASSRRQGHTEAFF.

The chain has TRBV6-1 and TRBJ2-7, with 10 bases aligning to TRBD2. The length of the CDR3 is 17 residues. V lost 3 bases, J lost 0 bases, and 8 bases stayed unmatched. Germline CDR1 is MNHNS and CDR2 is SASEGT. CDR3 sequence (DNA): TGTGCCAGCAGTGAGACGAGACTAGCGGGTAGCTCCTACGAGCAGTACGTC. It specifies CASSETRLAGSSYEQYV.

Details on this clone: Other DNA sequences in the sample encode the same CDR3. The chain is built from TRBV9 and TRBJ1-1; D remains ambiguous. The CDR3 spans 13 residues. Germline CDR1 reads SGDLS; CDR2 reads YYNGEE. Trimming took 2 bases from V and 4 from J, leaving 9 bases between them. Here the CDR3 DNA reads TGTGCCAGCAGCGTTGCGGGATTCACTGAAGCTTTCTTT. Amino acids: CASSVAGFTEAFF.

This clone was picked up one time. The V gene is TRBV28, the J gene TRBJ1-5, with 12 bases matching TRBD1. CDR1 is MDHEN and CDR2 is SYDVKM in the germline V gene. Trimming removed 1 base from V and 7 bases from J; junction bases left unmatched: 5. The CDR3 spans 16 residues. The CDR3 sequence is CASSLSGTGGEQPQHF. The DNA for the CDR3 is TGTGCCAGCAGTTTATCCGGGACAGGGGGCGAACAGCCCCAGCATTTT. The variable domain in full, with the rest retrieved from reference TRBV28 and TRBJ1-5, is DVKVTQSSRYLVKRTGEKVFLECVQDMDHENMFWYRQDPGLGLRLIYFSYDVKMKEKGDIPEGYSVSREKKERFSLILESASTNQTSMYLCASSLSGTGGEQPQHFGDGTRLSIL.

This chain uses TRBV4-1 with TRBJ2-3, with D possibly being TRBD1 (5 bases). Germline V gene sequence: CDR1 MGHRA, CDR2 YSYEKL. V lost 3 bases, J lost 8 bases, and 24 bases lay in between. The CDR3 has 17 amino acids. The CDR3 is CASSQETGRDPWGTQYF. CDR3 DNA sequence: TGCGCCAGCAGCCAGGAGACGGGCAGGGATCCTTGGGGTACGCAGTATTTT.

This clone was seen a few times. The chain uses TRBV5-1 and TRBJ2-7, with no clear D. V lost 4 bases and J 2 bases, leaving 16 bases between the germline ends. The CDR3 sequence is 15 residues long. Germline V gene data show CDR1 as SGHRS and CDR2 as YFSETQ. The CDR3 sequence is CASSLDRLTAYEQYF. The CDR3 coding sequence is TGCGCCAGCAGCCTAGACCGTTTAACCGCCTACGAGCAGTACTTC. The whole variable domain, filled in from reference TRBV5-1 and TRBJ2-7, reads KAGVTQTPRYLIKTRGQQVTLSCSPISGHRSVSWYQQTPGQGLQFLFEYFSETQRNKGNFPGRFSGRQFSNSRSEMNVSTLELGDSALYLCASSLDRLTAYEQYFGPGTRLTVT.

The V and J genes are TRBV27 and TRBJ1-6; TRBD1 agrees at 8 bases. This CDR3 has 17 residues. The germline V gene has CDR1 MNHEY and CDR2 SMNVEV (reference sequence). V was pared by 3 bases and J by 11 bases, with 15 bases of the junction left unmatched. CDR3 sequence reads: CASSFYQGASFRPPLHF. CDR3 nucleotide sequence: TGTGCCAGCAGTTTTTACCAGGGGGCGTCTTTTAGGCCACCCCTCCACTTT.

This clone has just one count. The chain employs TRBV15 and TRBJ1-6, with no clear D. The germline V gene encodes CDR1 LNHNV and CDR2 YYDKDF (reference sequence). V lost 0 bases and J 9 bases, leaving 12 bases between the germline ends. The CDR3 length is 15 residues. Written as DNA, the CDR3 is TGTGCCACCAGCAGAGAAGGGTTGGAGGCTTCACCCCTCCACTTT. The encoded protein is CATSREGLEASPLHF.

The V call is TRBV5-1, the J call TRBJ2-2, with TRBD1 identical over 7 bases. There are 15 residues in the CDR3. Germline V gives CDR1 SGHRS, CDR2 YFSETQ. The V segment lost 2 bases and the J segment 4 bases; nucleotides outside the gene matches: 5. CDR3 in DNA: TGCGCCAGCAGCTTTAAGGCAGGGGGCACCGGGGAGCTGTTTTTT. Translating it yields CASSFKAGGTGELFF.

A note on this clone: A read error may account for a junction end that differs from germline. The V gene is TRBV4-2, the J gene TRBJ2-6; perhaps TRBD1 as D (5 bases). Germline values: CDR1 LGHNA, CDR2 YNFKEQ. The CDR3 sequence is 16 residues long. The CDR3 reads CASSQRVSSGANALTF. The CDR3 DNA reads TGTGCCAGCAGCCAAAGAGTTAGTTCTGGGGCCAACGCCCTGACTTTC.

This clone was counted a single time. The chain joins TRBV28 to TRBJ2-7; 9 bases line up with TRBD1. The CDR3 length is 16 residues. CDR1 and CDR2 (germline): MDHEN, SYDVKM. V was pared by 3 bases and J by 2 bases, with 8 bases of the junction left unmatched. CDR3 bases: TGTGCCAGCAGTTTTGTGGGGACAGGGCTAACCTACGAGCAGTACTTC. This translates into CASSFVGTGLTYEQYF.